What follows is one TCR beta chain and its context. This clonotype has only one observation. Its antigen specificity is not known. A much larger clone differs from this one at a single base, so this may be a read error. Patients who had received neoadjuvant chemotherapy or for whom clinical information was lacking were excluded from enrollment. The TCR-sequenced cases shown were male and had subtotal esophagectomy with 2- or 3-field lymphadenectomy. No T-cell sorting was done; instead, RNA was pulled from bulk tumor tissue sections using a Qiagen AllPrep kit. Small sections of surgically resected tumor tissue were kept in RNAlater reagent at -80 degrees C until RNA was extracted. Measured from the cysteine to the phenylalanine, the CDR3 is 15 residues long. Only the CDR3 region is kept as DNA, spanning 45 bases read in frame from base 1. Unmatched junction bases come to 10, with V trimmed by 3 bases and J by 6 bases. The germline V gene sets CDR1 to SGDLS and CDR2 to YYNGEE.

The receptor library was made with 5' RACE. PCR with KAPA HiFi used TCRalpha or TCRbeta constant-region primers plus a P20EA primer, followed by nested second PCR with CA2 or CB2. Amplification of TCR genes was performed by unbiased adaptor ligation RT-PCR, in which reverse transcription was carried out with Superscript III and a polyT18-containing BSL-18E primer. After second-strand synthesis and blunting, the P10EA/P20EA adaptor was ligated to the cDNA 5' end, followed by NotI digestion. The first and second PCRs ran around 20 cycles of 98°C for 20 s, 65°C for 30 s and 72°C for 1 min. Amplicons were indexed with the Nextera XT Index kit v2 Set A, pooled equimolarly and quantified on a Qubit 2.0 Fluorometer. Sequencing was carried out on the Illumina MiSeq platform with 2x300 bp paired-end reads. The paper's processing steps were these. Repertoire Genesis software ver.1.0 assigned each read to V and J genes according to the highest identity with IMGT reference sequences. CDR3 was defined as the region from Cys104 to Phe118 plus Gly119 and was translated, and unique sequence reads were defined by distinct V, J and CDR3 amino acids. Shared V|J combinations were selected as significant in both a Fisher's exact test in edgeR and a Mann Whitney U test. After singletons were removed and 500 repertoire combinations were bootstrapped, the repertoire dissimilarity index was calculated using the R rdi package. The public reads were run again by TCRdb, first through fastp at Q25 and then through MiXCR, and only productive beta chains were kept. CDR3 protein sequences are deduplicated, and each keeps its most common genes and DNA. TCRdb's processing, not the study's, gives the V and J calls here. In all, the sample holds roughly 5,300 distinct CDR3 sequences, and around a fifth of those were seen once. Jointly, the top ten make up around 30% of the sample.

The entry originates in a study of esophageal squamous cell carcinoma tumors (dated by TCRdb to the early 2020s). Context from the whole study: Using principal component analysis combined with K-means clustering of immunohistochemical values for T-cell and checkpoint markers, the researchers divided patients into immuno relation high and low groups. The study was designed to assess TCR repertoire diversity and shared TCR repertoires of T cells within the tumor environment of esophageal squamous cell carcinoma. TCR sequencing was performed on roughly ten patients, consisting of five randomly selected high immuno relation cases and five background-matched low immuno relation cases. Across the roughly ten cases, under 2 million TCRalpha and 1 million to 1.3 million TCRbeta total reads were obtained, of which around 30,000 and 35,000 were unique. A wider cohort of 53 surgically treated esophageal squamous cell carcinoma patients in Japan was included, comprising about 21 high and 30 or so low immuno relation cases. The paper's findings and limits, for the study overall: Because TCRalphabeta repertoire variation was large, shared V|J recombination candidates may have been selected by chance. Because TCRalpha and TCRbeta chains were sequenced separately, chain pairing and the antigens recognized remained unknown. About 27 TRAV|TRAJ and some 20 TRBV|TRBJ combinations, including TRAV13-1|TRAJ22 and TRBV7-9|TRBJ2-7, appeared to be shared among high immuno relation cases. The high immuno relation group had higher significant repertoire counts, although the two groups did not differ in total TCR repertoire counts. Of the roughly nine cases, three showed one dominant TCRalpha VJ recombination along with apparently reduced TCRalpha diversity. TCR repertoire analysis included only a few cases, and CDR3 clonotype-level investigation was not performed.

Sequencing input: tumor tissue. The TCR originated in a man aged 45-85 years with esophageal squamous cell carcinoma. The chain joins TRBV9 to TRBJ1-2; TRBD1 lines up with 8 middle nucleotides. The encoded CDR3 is CASSAHPGQVDGYTF. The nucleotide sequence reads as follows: TGTGCCAGCAGCGCGCACCCGGGACAGGTTGATGGCTACACCTTC.